Each of the 17 T cell receptor beta chains below was sequenced from the same sample in a study of PD-L1 blockade in urothelial cancer. Here immunoSEQ multiplex PCR was the method, and the copy in TCRdb shows in-frame clones only, minus some. The table shows 30,000 to 40,000 clones, with approximately 80% occurring only once. The specimen comprised PBMCs, sampled around atezolizumab (anti-PD-L1) treatment. The receptors originated from a man aged 70 or older with urothelial cancer.

This chain connects TRBV7-3 to TRBJ2-1; 10 bases agree with TRBD2. The CDR3 has 15 residues. Germline V gene lookup returns CDR1 SGHTA and CDR2 FQGTGA. J lost 8 bases, V lost 1 base, and 5 bases had no gene match. CDR3 amino acids: CASSLNSGRQDEQFF. DNA for the CDR3: TGTGCCAGCAGCTTAAATAGCGGGAGGCAGGATGAGCAGTTCTTC.

The chain combines TRBV6-5 with TRBJ1-1; tentative D call: TRBD1 (5 bases). With 0 bases removed from V and 8 bases from J, the gap between germline ends came to 16 bases. This CDR3 region has 15 residues. The germline gives CDR1 MNHEY, CDR2 SVGAGI. This chain's CDR3 is CASSYSIAGPGEAFF. CDR3 in DNA: TGTGCCAGCAGTTACTCGATTGCGGGGCCAGGCGAAGCTTTCTTT.

The J gene is TRBJ2-2, the V gene TRBV6-1; maybe TRBD1 (5 bases). V was trimmed by 8 bases and J by 1 base, leaving 11 bases between them. CDR1 is MNHNS, CDR2 SASEGT, per germline. CDR3 length equals 14 residues. The CDR3, as DNA: TGTGCCAGCCGCAAAGGGGAGAACACCGGGGAGCTGTTTTTT. Translated: CASRKGENTGELFF.

This chain connects TRBV30 to TRBJ2-5; D is possibly TRBD1 (7 bases). Germline V gives CDR1 GTSNPN, CDR2 SVGIG (reference sequence). CDR3 length: 13 amino acids. V lost 4 bases and J 8 bases, leaving 17 bases between the germline ends. The CDR3 DNA reads TGTGCCTGGAATGGTCAGGGGGGACGAACCCAGTACTTC. It specifies CAWNGQGGRTQYF.

The CDR3, as DNA: TGCGCCAGCAGCCAAGACGGGGGGAACTACGAGCAGTACTTC. Translation: CASSQDGGNYEQYF. The chain combines TRBV4-3 with TRBJ2-7, with 7 bases lining up with TRBD2. The germline V gene encodes CDR1 LGHNA and CDR2 YSLEER. Losses at the gene ends were 0 bases for V and 3 bases for J; bases not matched to a gene: 2. This CDR3 has 14 residues.

CDR3 nucleotides: TGTGCCAGCACCTCTAGGGGACAGACTTTCTATGGCTACACCTTC. As protein: CASTSRGQTFYGYTF. This sequence joins TRBV28 and TRBJ1-2; TRBD1 matches 7 bases. The ends lost 7 bases at V and 4 bases at J; junction bases unmatched: 12. In germline, CDR1 is MDHEN, CDR2 SYDVKM. The CDR3 totals 15 residues.

This chain links TRBV11-2 with TRBJ2-4; 9 bases match TRBD1. CDR3 length: 16 amino acids. V trimming: 5 bases; J trimming: 5 bases; junction bases outside the gene matches: 10. The germline V gene has CDR1 SGHAT and CDR2 FQNNGV. The CDR3 DNA is TGTGCCAGCAGCCCCCTTGGGGGACAGGGCCAAAACATTCAGTACTTC. Translated, it gives CASSPLGGQGQNIQYF.

The rearrangement uses TRBV2 and TRBJ1-5, with D perhaps matching TRBD1 (5 bases). CDR3 length: 13 amino acids. From germline, CDR1 is SNHLY and CDR2 FYNNEI. Trimming cost V 5 bases and J 5 bases, with 10 bases left between them. The CDR3 sequence: CASSRGLDQPQHF. Written as DNA, the CDR3 is TGTGCCAGCAGTAGGGGTTTGGATCAGCCCCAGCATTTT.

The chain has TRBV5-6 and TRBJ1-5; D not resolved. V was clipped by 3 bases and J by 7 bases, with 20 bases between them. Looked up from germline, CDR1 is SGHDT and CDR2 is YYEEEE. The CDR3 spans 16 residues. The CDR3 nucleotides are TGTGCCAGCAGCTCAAGAATATTCCTGGGCGGGCAGCCCCAGCATTTT. Translated, it gives CASSSRIFLGGQPQHF.

The chain links TRBV5-5 to TRBJ2-3; 8 bases fit TRBD1. Germline V gene lookup returns CDR1 SGHKS and CDR2 YYEKEE (reference sequence). The CDR3 is 14 amino acids. The V segment lost 2 bases and the J segment 4 bases; nucleotides outside the gene matches: 3. CDR3 DNA: TGTGCCAGCAGCTTCGGGACAGGACCAGATACGCAGTATTTT. This sequence encodes CASSFGTGPDTQYF.

This chain connects TRBV7-8 to TRBJ1-1; TRBD1 is a possible D gene (6 bases). In germline, CDR1 is SGHVS, CDR2 FQNEAQ. This CDR3 is built from 16 residues. V lost 3 bases and J 1 base, leaving 15 bases between the germline ends. CDR3 in amino acids: CASSLLWGLENTEAFF. The CDR3 nucleotides are TGTGCCAGCAGCTTGCTATGGGGGCTTGAGAACACTGAAGCTTTCTTT.

The chain links TRBV7-8 to TRBJ2-5, with TRBD1 as a possible D gene (7 bases). This CDR3 spans 15 amino acids. CDR1 and CDR2 from the germline V gene are SGHVS and FQNEAQ. V was pared by 4 bases and J by 4 bases, with 16 bases between. The CDR3 DNA reads TGTGCCAGCAGCTCCCGGACAGGAGGGGGAGAGACCCAGTACTTC. It specifies CASSSRTGGGETQYF.

V gene TRBV9 combines with J gene TRBJ2-2; 11 bases fit TRBD2. The V gene end was trimmed by 4 bases and the J gene end by 4 bases; junction bases not matched to a gene: 6. The CDR3 has 16 residues. Per the germline V gene, CDR1 is SGDLS and CDR2 is YYNGEE. The CDR3 region has the DNA TGTGCCAGCAGCTTAGCGGGAGGGCCGGGCACCGGGGAGCTGTTTTTT. Its protein is CASSLAGGPGTGELFF.

This clone was counted once. J is TRBJ2-2 and V is TRBV6-5; tentative D call: TRBD1 (5 bases). The germline V gene has CDR1 MNHEY and CDR2 SVGAGI. V was cut by 0 bases and J by 7 bases, with 9 bases left in between. The CDR3 extends over 14 amino acids. CDR3 bases: TGTGCCAGCAGTTACTCGAAGGGGATCGGGGAGCTGTTTTTT. It specifies CASSYSKGIGELFF.

The chain carries TRBV5-1 and TRBJ2-5, with 9 bases aligning to TRBD1. The CDR3 length is 14 residues. CDR1 is SGHRS and CDR2 is YFSETQ in the germline V gene. After removal of 5 bases from V and 3 bases from J, the junction contained 5 bases not matched to a gene. The CDR3 coding sequence is TGCGCCAGCAGGTTGACAGGGGGGGAAGAGACCCAGTACTTC. Protein: CASRLTGGEETQYF. Drawing the rest from reference TRBV5-1 and TRBJ2-5, the complete variable domain is KAGVTQTPRYLIKTRGQQVTLSCSPISGHRSVSWYQQTPGQGLQFLFEYFSETQRNKGNFPGRFSGRQFSNSRSEMNVSTLELGDSALYLCASRLTGGEETQYFGPGTRLLVL.

In DNA form, the CDR3 reads TGTGCCAGCAGTCCCGGGACTAGCGGAAGCACAGATACGCAGTATTTT. This codes for CASSPGTSGSTDTQYF. V is TRBV28 and J is TRBJ2-3; 11 bases map to TRBD2. Germline CDR1 and CDR2: MDHEN and SYDVKM. The length of the CDR3 is 16 residues. The J segment lost 0 bases and the V segment lost 5 bases, leaving 4 bases of the junction unmatched.

This chain joins TRBV2 and TRBJ1-1, with D unclear. Germline V gene sequence: CDR1 SNHLY, CDR2 FYNNEI. V was shortened by 6 bases and J by 0 bases, with 8 bases between the two germline ends. This CDR3 is 13 amino acids long. CDR3 amino acids: CASSYPMNTEAFF. As DNA, the CDR3 is TGTGCCAGCAGCTACCCCATGAACACTGAAGCTTTCTTT.